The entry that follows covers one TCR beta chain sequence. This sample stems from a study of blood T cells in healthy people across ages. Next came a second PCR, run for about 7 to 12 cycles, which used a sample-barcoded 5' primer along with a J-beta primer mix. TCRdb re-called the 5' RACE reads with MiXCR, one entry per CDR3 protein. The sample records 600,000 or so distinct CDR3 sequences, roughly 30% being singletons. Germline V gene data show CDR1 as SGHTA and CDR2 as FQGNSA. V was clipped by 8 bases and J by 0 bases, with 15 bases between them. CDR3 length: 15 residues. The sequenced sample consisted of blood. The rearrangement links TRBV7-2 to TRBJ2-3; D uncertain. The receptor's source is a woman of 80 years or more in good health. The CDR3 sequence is CASVVGLASTDTQYF. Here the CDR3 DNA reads TGTGCCAGCGTTGTAGGGCTCGCTAGCACAGATACGCAGTATTTT.